Listed below are T cell receptor beta chains from one sample, sequenced in a study of shared clonotypes between healthy human individuals. Produced via immunoSEQ multiplex PCR; TCRdb's table is partial and in-frame only. This sample yields more than 2,000,000 clones, of which 85% to 95% are seen a single time; 0.35% to 0.45% belongs to the top ten. Sequencing was performed on naive CD4+ T cells from PBMCs. The receptor set was obtained from a man between 18 and 29 years old in good health. Some clones in this sample may be carry-over from other donors' samples. CDR3s include the opening cysteine and the closing phenylalanine or tryptophan. The D gene is left open where the match is weak. Clone size, where shown, is once, few, many, or a class for clones that have expanded.

D	size	length	V	J	DNA	CDR3
TRBD2	NA	15	TRBV10-3	TRBJ2-7	TGTGCCATCAGTGAGCAGGCGGGAGTGGCCAACGAGCAGTACTTC	CAISEQAGVANEQYF
NA	NA	14	TRBV7-6	TRBJ1-1	TGTGCCAGCAGCTTAGGTACAGGAAACACTGAAGCTTTCTTT	CASSLGTGNTEAFF
NA	few	15	TRBV6-6	TRBJ1-5	TGTGCCAGCAGTTACCCCCGGGATAGCAATCAGCCCCAGCATTTT	CASSYPRDSNQPQHF
NA	once	15	TRBV11-2	TRBJ2-7	TGTGCCAGCAGCCTCGCCCCGAGCCACCCTTACGAGCAGTACTTC	CASSLAPSHPYEQYF
TRBD1	NA	15	TRBV4-1	TRBJ2-7	TGCGCCAGCAGCCAATTGGACAGGTCTGCCTACGAGCAGTACTTC	CASSQLDRSAYEQYF
NA	NA	10	TRBV20-1	TRBJ2-7	TGCAGTGCTCTGGTCTACGAGCAGTACTTC	CSALVYEQYF
TRBD1	NA	14	TRBV10-3	TRBJ2-3	TGTGCCATCAGCCTGGACAGGGTGACAGATACGCAGTATTTT	CAISLDRVTDTQYF
NA	NA	18	TRBV28	TRBJ1-5	TGTGCCAGCAGTTTATGGGGGAGAGCAGGGAGTAGCAATCAGCCCCAGCATTTT	CASSLWGRAGSSNQPQHF
TRBD2	NA	15	TRBV5-1	TRBJ2-1	TGCGCCAGCAGCGAGGGGACTAGCGGGACCCATGAGCAGTTCTTC	CASSEGTSGTHEQFF
NA	few	15	TRBV15	TRBJ1-2	TGTGCCACCAGCTCCCCCAGGGGCCCACACTATGGCTACACCTTC	CATSSPRGPHYGYTF
NA	NA	15	TRBV4-1	TRBJ2-3	TGCGCCAGCAGCCCCCGCACTGAGACCACAGATACGCAGTATTTT	CASSPRTETTDTQYF
NA	NA	14	TRBV7-2	TRBJ1-2	TGTGCCAGCAGCTTAGAGTCCGGAGGGAATGGCTACACCTTC	CASSLESGGNGYTF
TRBD1	once	14	TRBV7-2	TRBJ2-7	TGTGCCAGCAGCGAGCGGACAGGGACCTACGAGCAGTACTTC	CASSERTGTYEQYF
NA	NA	15	TRBV12-5	TRBJ2-2	TGTGCTAGTGGTACCGGGACCTCCGGGGACGGGGAGCTGTTTTTT	CASGTGTSGDGELFF
NA	NA	14	TRBV28	TRBJ2-7	TGTGCCAGCAGTTTGTATCAGGGATTCTACGAGCAGTACTTC	CASSLYQGFYEQYF
NA	once	15	TRBV28	TRBJ2-1	TGTGCCAGCAGTTTAGCTCCGGGTTCCTACAATGAGCAGTTCTTC	CASSLAPGSYNEQFF
NA	NA	13	TRBV30	TRBJ2-2	TGTGCCTGGAGTGTACTCGGCCCCGGGGAGCTGTTTTTT	CAWSVLGPGELFF
NA	once	15	TRBV30	TRBJ1-1	TGTGCCTGGAGGCAAAAGGGGGGGGTGAACACTGAAGCTTTCTTT	CAWRQKGGVNTEAFF
NA	NA	12	TRBV28	TRBJ2-3	TGTGCCAGCGAGGATAGCACAGATACGCAGTATTTT	CASEDSTDTQYF
NA	few	15	TRBV19	TRBJ1-1	TGTGCCAGTAGTATTCGGGTTGGGGGGCGAACTGAAGCTTTCTTT	CASSIRVGGRTEAFF
NA	NA	16	TRBV9	TRBJ1-3	TGTGCCAGCAGCGCCCGCTCGGTTCCTGGGGGAAACACCATATATTTT	CASSARSVPGGNTIYF
TRBD1	NA	14	TRBV28	TRBJ1-2	TGTGCCGGAAGTAGGAGGGACAGGGATGCTGGCTACACCTTC	CAGSRRDRDAGYTF
NA	NA	13	TRBV7-3	TRBJ2-2	TGTGCCAGCAGTTTGGGTTATACCGGGGAGCTGTTTTTT	CASSLGYTGELFF
NA	NA	15	TRBV5-4	TRBJ1-1	TGTGCCAGCATCCCCGACAGCCCTATGAACACTGAAGCTTTCTTT	CASIPDSPMNTEAFF
TRBD1	once	14	TRBV19	TRBJ2-7	TGTGCCAGTAGTATGGACAGGGCCTCCTACGAGCAGTACTTC	CASSMDRASYEQYF
NA	once	17	TRBV18	TRBJ2-6	TGTGCCAGCTCACCGTCCCGGGACAACTCTGGGGCCAACGTCCTGACTTTC	CASSPSRDNSGANVLTF
NA	NA	13	TRBV10-3	TRBJ1-1	TGTGCCATCAGTGATACAACGAACACTGAAGCTTTCTTT	CAISDTTNTEAFF
NA	NA	12	TRBV7-2	TRBJ2-2	TGTGCCAGCAGCCCTTTATCCGGGGAGCTGTTTTTT	CASSPLSGELFF
NA	NA	13	TRBV14	TRBJ2-2	TGTGCCAGCAGCCAAGGAAGGCTCGGGGAGCTGTTTTTT	CASSQGRLGELFF